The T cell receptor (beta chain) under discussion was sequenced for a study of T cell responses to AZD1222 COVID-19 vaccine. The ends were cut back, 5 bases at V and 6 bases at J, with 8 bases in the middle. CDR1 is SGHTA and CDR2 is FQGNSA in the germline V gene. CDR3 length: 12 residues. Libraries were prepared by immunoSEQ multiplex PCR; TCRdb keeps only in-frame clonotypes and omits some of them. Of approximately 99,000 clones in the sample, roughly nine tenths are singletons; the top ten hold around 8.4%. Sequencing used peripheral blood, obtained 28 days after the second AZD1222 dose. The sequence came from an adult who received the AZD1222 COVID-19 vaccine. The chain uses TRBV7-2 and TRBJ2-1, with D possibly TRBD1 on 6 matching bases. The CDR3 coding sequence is TGTGCCAGCAGCCGACAGGCCAATGAGCAGTTCTTC. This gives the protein CASSRQANEQFF.